This T cell receptor beta chain was sequenced in a study of metastatic and nonmetastatic thyroid tumors. Overall study results and limits: Significantly greater TCR beta diversity was reportedly found in malignant thyroid tumors than in benign nodules (in blood and tumor).

All patients were untreated before thyroid surgery. Using MiXCR, TCRdb re-called clones from the PCR reads. The sample lists about 70,000 clones, about 17% occurring once. With regard to this clone: The antigen is undetermined.

Trimming at V came to 5 bases and at J to 8 bases, leaving 12 bases not matched to a gene. The CDR3 has 15 residues. Germline-derived CDR1 and CDR2 are MDHEN and SYDVKM. The sequencing sample was made of blood. The sequence came from a female donor with papillary thyroid cancer or a benign thyroid nodule (not recorded which). Some clones in this sample may be carry-over from other donors' samples. The genes are TRBV28 and TRBJ2-1; 7 nucleotides align to TRBD1. For the CDR3, the DNA is TGTGCCAGCAGTGGGGCAAGGGGGCGCGTCTATGAGCAGTTCTTC. It is translated as CASSGARGRVYEQFF. The entire variable domain, with the rest obtained from reference TRBV28 and TRBJ2-1, is as follows: DVKVTQSSRYLVKRTGEKVFLECVQDMDHENMFWYRQDPGLGLRLIYFSYDVKMKEKGDIPEGYSVSREKKERFSLILESASTNQTSMYLCASSGARGRVYEQFFGPGTRLTVL.